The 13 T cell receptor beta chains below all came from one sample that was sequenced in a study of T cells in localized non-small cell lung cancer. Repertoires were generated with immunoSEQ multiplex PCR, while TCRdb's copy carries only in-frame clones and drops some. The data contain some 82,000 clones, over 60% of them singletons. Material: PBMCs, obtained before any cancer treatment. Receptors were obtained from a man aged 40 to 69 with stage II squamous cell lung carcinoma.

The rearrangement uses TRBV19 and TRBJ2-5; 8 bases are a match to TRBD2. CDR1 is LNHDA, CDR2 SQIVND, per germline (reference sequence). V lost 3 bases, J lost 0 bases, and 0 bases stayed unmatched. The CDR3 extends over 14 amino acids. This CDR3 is CASSMREDQETQYF. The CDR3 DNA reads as TGTGCCAGTAGTATGCGGGAGGACCAAGAGACCCAGTACTTC.

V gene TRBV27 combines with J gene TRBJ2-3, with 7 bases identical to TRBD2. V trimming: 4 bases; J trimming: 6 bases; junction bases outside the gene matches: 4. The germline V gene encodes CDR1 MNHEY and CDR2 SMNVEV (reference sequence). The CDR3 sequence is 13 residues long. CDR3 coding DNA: TGTGCCAGCAGTTCGGGAGGATGGGATACGCAGTATTTT. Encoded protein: CASSSGGWDTQYF.

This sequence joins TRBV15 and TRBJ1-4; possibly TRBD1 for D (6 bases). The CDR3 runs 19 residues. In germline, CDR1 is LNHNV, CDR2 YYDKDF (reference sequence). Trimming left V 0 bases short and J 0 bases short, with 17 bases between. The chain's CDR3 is CATSRDGETGRATNEKLFF. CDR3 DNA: TGTGCCACCAGCAGAGATGGTGAAACAGGGAGAGCAACTAATGAAAAACTGTTTTTT.

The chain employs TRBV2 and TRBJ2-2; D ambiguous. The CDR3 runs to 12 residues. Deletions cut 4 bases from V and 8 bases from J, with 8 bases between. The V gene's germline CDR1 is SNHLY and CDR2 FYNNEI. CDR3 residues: CASSGMGGELFF. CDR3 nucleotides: TGTGCCAGCAGTGGGATGGGAGGGGAGCTGTTTTTT.

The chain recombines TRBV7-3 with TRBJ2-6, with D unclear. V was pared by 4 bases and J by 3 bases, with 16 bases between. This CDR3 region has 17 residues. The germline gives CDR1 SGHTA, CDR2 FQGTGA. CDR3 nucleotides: TGTGCCAGCAGCTCGTTCGGACGAGCAGTTGGGGCCAACGTCCTGACTTTC. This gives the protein CASSSFGRAVGANVLTF.

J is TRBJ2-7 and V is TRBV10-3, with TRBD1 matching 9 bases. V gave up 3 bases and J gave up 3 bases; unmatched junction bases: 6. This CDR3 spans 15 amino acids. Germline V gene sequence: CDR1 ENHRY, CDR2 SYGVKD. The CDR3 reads CAISDRDRENYEQYF. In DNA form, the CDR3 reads TGTGCCATCAGTGACCGGGACAGGGAGAACTACGAGCAGTACTTC.

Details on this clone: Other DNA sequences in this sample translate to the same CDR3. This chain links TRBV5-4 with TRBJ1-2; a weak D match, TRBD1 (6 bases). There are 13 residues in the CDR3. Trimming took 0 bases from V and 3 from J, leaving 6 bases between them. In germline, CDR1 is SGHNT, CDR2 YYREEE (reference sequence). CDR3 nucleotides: TGTGCCAGCAGCTTGGCAGGGGACTATGGCTACACCTTC. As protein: CASSLAGDYGYTF.

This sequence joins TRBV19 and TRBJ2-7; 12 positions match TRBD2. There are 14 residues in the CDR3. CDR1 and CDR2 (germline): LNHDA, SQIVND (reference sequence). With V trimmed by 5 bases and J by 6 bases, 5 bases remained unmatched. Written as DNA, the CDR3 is TGTGCCAGTAGTGGTTCACTAGCGGGAGGCGAGCAGTACTTC. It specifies CASSGSLAGGEQYF.

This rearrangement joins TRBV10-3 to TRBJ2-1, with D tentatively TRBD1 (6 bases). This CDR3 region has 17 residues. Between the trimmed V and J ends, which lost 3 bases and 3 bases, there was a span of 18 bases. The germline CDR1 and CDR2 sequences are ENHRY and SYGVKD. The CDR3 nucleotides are TGTGCCATCAGTGATGCCCGGGACAAAATATTCTACAATGAGCAGTTCTTC. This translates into CAISDARDKIFYNEQFF.

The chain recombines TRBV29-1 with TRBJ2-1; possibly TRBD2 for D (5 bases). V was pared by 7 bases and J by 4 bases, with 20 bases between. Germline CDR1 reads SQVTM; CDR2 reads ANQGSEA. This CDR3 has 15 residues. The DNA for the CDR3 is TGCAGCGCTGAGTTGTTCAGCGGCCCTTACAATGAGCAGTTCTTC. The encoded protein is CSAELFSGPYNEQFF.

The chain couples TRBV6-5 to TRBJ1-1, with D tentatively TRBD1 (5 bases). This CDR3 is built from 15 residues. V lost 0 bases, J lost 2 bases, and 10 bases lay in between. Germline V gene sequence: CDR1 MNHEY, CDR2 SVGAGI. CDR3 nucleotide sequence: TGTGCCAGCAGTTACTCGACAGAATTAAACACTGAAGCTTTCTTT. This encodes CASSYSTELNTEAFF.

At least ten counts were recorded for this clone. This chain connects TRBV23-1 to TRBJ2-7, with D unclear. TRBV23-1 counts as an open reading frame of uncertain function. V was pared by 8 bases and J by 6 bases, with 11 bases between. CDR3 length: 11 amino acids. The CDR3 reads CASALRCEQYF. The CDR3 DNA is TGCGCCAGCGCTCTAAGGTGCGAGCAGTACTTC.

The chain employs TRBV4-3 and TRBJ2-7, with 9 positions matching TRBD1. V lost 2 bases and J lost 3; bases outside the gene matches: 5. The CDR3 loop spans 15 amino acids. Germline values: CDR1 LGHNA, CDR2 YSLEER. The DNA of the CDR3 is TGCGCCAGCAGCCAATTGGACAGGGGAGGCTACGAGCAGTACTTC. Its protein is CASSQLDRGGYEQYF.